The sequence of this TCR beta chain was determined in a study of blood T cell repertoires in COVID-19. CDR3 length: 14 amino acids. Germline CDR1 reads MNHNY; CDR2 reads SVGAGI (reference sequence). After removal of 6 bases from V and 4 bases from J, the junction contained 3 bases not matched to a gene. The table came from immunoSEQ multiplex PCR; TCRdb's copy has only in-frame clones and leaves some out. The top ten hold about 4.3% of the sample, which has roughly 250,000 clones, around 85% seen once. This TCR derives from a woman aged 25 to 39 who had recovered from COVID-19. The material sequenced was PBMCs or T cells enriched from blood (not recorded which). The J gene is TRBJ1-5, the V gene TRBV6-6, with 10 bases that match TRBD1. The CDR3 DNA follows: TGTGCCAGCAGCGGACAGGGGGGGAATCAGCCCCAGCATTTT. Protein sequence: CASSGQGGNQPQHF.